Given below is one T cell receptor beta chain in context. Antigen specificity is unknown. This sample is drawn from a study of cytomegalovirus exposure and HLA in healthy donors. PCR involved 60 Vbeta and 13 Jbeta primers. Sequencing used immunoSEQ multiplex PCR; TCRdb keeps in-frame clones, though not all of them. The table has 210,000 or so clones, about 80% seen once; the top ten hold roughly 10%. Study-level points and caveats: Across donors, presence/absence analyses took sequencing depth to be roughly uniform. There were over 150 TCR beta chains listed as cytomegalovirus-associated. A reported reduction in N-insertions relative to the roughly 700-donor mean was seen in an Asian-associated ancestry cluster in a later analysis. In a later analysis, specific HLA alleles were associated with about 18,000 TCR beta sequences at a 0.05 false discovery rate.

CDR1 and CDR2 from the germline V gene are WNHNN and SYGVQD (reference sequence). The CDR3 is 20 residues long. After removal of 6 bases from V and 8 bases from J, the junction contained 27 bases not matched to a gene. The sample taken for sequencing was PBMCs. The genes are TRBV10-1 and TRBJ2-1; 8 nucleotides align to TRBD1. The TCR sequence derives from a woman in her fifties or sixties in good health and CMV-seropositive. CDR3 bases: TGCGCCAGCAGCCCCGGACAGGGCGAAAGGGGCCCGGGGATGTGGGATGAGCAGTTCTTC. Its translation: CASSPGQGERGPGMWDEQFF.